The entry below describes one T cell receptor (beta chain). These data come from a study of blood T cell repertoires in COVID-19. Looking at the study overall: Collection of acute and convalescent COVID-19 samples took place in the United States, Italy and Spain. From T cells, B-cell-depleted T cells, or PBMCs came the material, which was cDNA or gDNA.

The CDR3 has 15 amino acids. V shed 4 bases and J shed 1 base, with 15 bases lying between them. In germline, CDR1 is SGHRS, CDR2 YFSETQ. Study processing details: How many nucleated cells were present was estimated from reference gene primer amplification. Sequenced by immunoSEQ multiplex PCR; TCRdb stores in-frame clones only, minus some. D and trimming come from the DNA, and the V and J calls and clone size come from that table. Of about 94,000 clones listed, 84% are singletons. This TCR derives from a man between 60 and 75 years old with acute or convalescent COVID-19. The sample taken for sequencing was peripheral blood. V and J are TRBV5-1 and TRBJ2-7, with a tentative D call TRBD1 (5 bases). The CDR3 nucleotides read TGCGCCAGCAGCCCGGGCGCAGGGCGGTCCTACGAGCAGTACTTC. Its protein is CASSPGAGRSYEQYF.